This is a list of T cell receptor beta chains from one sample in a study of CD8 T cells in ankylosing spondylitis. Each CDR3 protein is one row after TCRdb ran MiXCR on the 5' RACE reads. The profile covers approximately 250,000 distinct CDR3 sequences, with roughly 32% appearing a single time and approximately 4% taken by the ten largest. Input material: blood, either unsorted or a sorted T cell fraction (not recorded which). These receptors came from a male donor with ankylosing spondylitis or in good health (not recorded which). Both conserved end residues are part of each CDR3. The D gene is left open where the match is weak. The listing skips clone size in some rows; elsewhere it reads once, few, many or a size class.

few TRBJ2-7 TRBV20-1 . CSARAVEDPSYEQYF TGCAGTGCTAGGGCGGTAGAAGACCCTTCCTACGAGCAGTACTTC
. TRBJ2-5 TRBV20-1 . CSARDRKGSQETQYF TGCAGTGCTAGAGATCGTAAGGGCTCCCAAGAGACCCAGTACTTC
. TRBJ1-5 TRBV5-5 . CASSSQVGRGDPQHF TGTGCCAGCAGCTCCCAGGTAGGGAGGGGAGATCCCCAGCATTTT
. TRBJ2-2 TRBV4-1 . CASSQEGNGVTTGELFF TGCGCCAGCAGCCAAGAAGGGAACGGGGTCACCACCGGGGAGCTGTTTTTT
. TRBJ2-3 TRBV9 . CASSVVGSAQYF TGTGCCAGCAGCGTAGTCGGCAGTGCGCAGTATTTT
many TRBJ2-3 TRBV29-1 . CSAGYLASTDTQYF TGCAGCGCCGGATATTTGGCGAGCACAGATACGCAGTATTTT
. TRBJ1-1 TRBV12-3/TRBV12-4 . CASNRDSMAEAFF TGTGCCAGCAACCGGGATTCGATGGCTGAAGCTTTCTTT
once TRBJ2-7 TRBV5-1 . CASSLDTARGTGGSSYEQYF TGCGCCAGCAGCTTGGATACGGCCCGGGGTACTGGGGGTAGCTCCTACGAGCAGTACTTC
. TRBJ2-7 TRBV20-1 . CSAPGEGSHEQYF TGCAGTGCCCCAGGGGAGGGTTCCCACGAGCAGTACTTC
. TRBJ2-1 TRBV5-6 TRBD1 CASSLRGQGLVDEQFF TGTGCCAGCAGCCTCCGGGGACAGGGGTTAGTTGATGAGCAGTTCTTC
once TRBJ2-1 TRBV24-1 . CATSATGEATDNEQFF TGTGCCACCAGTGCCACCGGAGAGGCAACGGACAATGAGCAGTTCTTC
. TRBJ2-7 TRBV12-3/TRBV12-4 TRBD2 CASSSLAGGSYEQYF TGTGCCAGCAGTTCGCTAGCGGGGGGCTCCTACGAGCAGTACTTC
few TRBJ2-5 TRBV20-1 . CSARDSGHSPPETQYF TGCAGTGCTAGAGATTCCGGACACTCGCCTCCGGAGACCCAGTACTTC
. TRBJ2-7 TRBV9 TRBD1 CASSVGDSGSYEQYF TGTGCCAGCAGCGTCGGGGACAGTGGCTCCTACGAGCAGTACTTC
. TRBJ2-3 TRBV15 . CATSRESGSRADTQYF TGTGCCACCAGCAGGGAGTCAGGGAGCAGAGCAGATACGCAGTATTTT
. TRBJ1-2 TRBV5-4 . CASSLERDYGYTF TGTGCCAGCAGCTTAGAAAGGGACTATGGCTACACCTTC
. TRBJ2-1 TRBV20-1 . CSAGGLASYNEQFF TGCAGTGCTGGGGGACTGGCCTCCTACAATGAGCAGTTCTTC
few TRBJ2-3 TRBV12-3/TRBV12-4 . CASSSDTSTDTQYF TGTGCCAGCAGTTCGGACACTAGCACAGATACGCAGTATTTT
many TRBJ2-7 TRBV29-1 . CSVVAGAIYEQYF TGCAGCGTTGTGGCAGGGGCGATCTACGAGCAGTACTTC
few TRBJ2-3 TRBV12-3/TRBV12-4 TRBD2 CASSSSSGGVDTQYF TGTGCCAGCAGTTCCTCTAGCGGGGGGGTAGATACGCAGTATTTT
. TRBJ2-2 TRBV7-3 . CASSPMGTNTGELFF TGTGCCAGCAGCCCGATGGGGACAAACACCGGGGAGCTGTTTTTT